What follows are 24 T cell receptor beta chains derived from one specimen sequenced in a study of early T cells in non-severe SARS-CoV-2 infection. MiXCR was run by TCRdb on the 5' RACE reads, yielding one entry per CDR3 protein. The sample holds 70,000 or so distinct CDR3 sequences, approximately 15% seen once. The sample was whole blood. The receptors were sampled from an adult who was a healthcare worker with PCR-confirmed SARS-CoV-2 infection or an uninfected control (not recorded which).

This chain connects TRBV6-1 to TRBJ2-7, with a weak D call TRBD2 (6 bases). Germline V gene lookup returns CDR1 MNHNS and CDR2 SASEGT. The CDR3 is 12 amino acids. With 11 bases removed from V and 1 base from J, the gap between germline ends came to 12 bases. This chain's CDR3 is CAGGTDSYEQYF. CDR3 coding DNA: TGTGCCGGCGGGACGGATTCCTACGAGCAGTACTTC.

A few counts support this clonotype. The chain combines TRBV27 with TRBJ1-5, with D possibly matching TRBD1 (5 bases). V lost 6 bases and J 4 bases, leaving 10 bases between the germline ends. This CDR3 spans 13 amino acids. Germline V gene sequence: CDR1 MNHEY, CDR2 SMNVEV (reference sequence). Here the CDR3 DNA reads TGTGCCAGCAGCCCAGGGAGGAATCAGCCCCAGCATTTT. Translated, it gives CASSPGRNQPQHF.

This clonotype was found many times. This rearrangement joins TRBV4-1 to TRBJ1-1; D possibly corresponds to TRBD1 (6 bases). The germline CDR1 and CDR2 sequences are MGHRA and YSYEKL. The ends were cut back, 0 bases at V and 1 base at J, with 12 bases in the middle. This CDR3 comprises 16 residues. CDR3 DNA: TGCGCCAGCAGCCAAGATCGGTTGGGGGCGAACACTGAAGCTTTCTTT. It is translated as CASSQDRLGANTEAFF.

This clonotype has only a few counts. V and J are TRBV9 and TRBJ1-3, with a possible D match to TRBD1 (6 bases). V was clipped by 3 bases and J by 4 bases, with 14 bases between them. Germline-derived CDR1 and CDR2 are SGDLS and YYNGEE. This CDR3 is 15 amino acids long. CDR3 bases: TGTGCCAGCAGCGACTCGGACAGAATAGGAAACACCATATATTTT. It specifies CASSDSDRIGNTIYF.

This clonotype was detected a few times. The CDR3 spells CATSQGAGDTQYF. CDR3 DNA: TGTGCCACTTCACAGGGGGCGGGAGATACGCAGTATTTT. The V gene is TRBV24-1, the J gene TRBJ2-3, with TRBD1 matching over 9 bases. The CDR3 totals 13 residues. Germline loops: CDR1 KGHDR, CDR2 SFDVKD. The junction had 6 bases not matched to a gene; V was cut back by 10 bases and J by 5 bases.

This clonotype turned up a few times. V is TRBV2 and J is TRBJ1-5; 7 bases align to TRBD1. Per the germline V gene, CDR1 is SNHLY and CDR2 is FYNNEI. The CDR3 totals 12 residues. Trimming at V came to 4 bases and at J to 14 bases, leaving 8 bases not matched to a gene. Here the CDR3 reads CASSAEPGQKHF. Written as DNA, the CDR3 is TGTGCCAGCAGTGCGGAACCGGGACAGAAGCATTTT.

In this sample, this clonotype turned up many times. This chain uses TRBV6-1 with TRBJ1-1, with 8 bases fitting TRBD1. V shed 6 bases, J shed 5 bases, and the junction held 14 bases outside the gene matches. Looked up from germline, CDR1 is MNHNS and CDR2 is SASEGT. The CDR3 length is 16 residues. The CDR3 loop reads CASRRPNRGVVTEAFF. DNA of the CDR3: TGTGCCAGCAGGAGACCCAACAGGGGGGTCGTTACTGAAGCTTTCTTT.

Regarding this clonotype: One end of the junction is discordant with germline, which a read error may explain. CDR3 sequence (DNA): TGTACCAGCAGCCTCACAGGGGGCCCCTTAAGGACTGAAGCTTTCTTT. Translation gives CTSSLTGGPLRTEAFF. The gene calls are TRBV7-8 and TRBJ1-1; 9 bases fit TRBD1. The length of the CDR3 is 16 residues. Germline lookup yields CDR1 SGHVS and CDR2 FQNEAQ.

This clonotype has more than one count but fewer than ten. The rearrangement joins TRBV2 to TRBJ2-3; TRBD2 agrees at 7 bases. Losses at the gene ends were 11 bases for V and 4 bases for J; bases not matched to a gene: 12. CDR1 SNHLY and CDR2 FYNNEI come from the germline V gene. The CDR3 runs 14 residues. This CDR3 reads CAGSGTTGPDTQYF. The CDR3 DNA follows: TGTGCCGGGAGCGGGACCACGGGGCCAGATACGCAGTATTTT. The complete variable domain, with remaining parts taken from reference TRBV2 and TRBJ2-3, reads EPEVTQTPSHQVTQMGQEVILRCVPISNHLYFYWYRQILGQKVEFLVSFYNNEISEKSEIFDDQFSVERPDGSNFTLKIRSTKLEDSAMYFCAGSGTTGPDTQYFGPGTRLTVL.

This clonotype was found a few times. The V call is TRBV29-1, the J call TRBJ2-7, with unresolved D. V dropped 4 bases and J dropped 4 bases, with 17 bases sitting between them. The germline CDR1 and CDR2 sequences are SQVTM and ANQGSEA. The CDR3 covers 14 residues. DNA of the CDR3: TGCAGCGTTGGGCCCCGTGGTAATCCTTACGAGCAGTACTTC. This gives the protein CSVGPRGNPYEQYF.

A word on this clonotype: A read error may be the cause here, since a much bigger clone is one base away. The V and J genes are TRBV6-6 and TRBJ2-3; D ambiguous. Looked up from germline, CDR1 is MNHNY and CDR2 is SVGAGI (reference sequence). Trimming left V 0 bases short and J 1 base short, with 8 bases between. The CDR3 runs 15 residues. As DNA, the CDR3 is TGTGCCAGCAGTTACTCGACAAGGGGCACAGATACGCAGTATTTT. Protein product: CASSYSTRGTDTQYF.

This clonotype has just a few counts. The genes are TRBV7-2 and TRBJ2-3, with D possibly being TRBD1 (5 bases). Trimming pared 2 bases from V and 0 bases from J, leaving 9 bases between. The V gene's germline CDR1 is SGHTA and CDR2 FQGNSA. The CDR3 runs to 15 residues. CDR3: CASSLTGSSTDTQYF. CDR3 DNA: TGTGCCAGCAGCTTAACAGGTTCTAGCACAGATACGCAGTATTTT.

This clonotype was recorded many times. The chain is built from TRBV25-1 and TRBJ1-5; no clear D. V shed 4 bases and J shed 3 bases, with 10 bases lying between them. There are 14 residues in the CDR3. The V gene's germline CDR1 is MGHDK and CDR2 SYGVNS. The CDR3, as DNA: TGTGCCAGCAGTGGTCGGTCTCACAATCAGCCCCAGCATTTT. It encodes CASSGRSHNQPQHF.

This chain links TRBV20-1 with TRBJ1-3; the match to TRBD1 covers 10 bases. CDR1 is DFQATT and CDR2 is SNEGSKA in the germline V gene (reference sequence). The CDR3 totals 15 residues. With V trimmed by 3 bases and J by 2 bases, 4 bases remained unmatched. The CDR3 is CSASPGTGAGNTIYF. CDR3 bases: TGCAGTGCTAGCCCCGGGACAGGGGCTGGAAACACCATATATTTT.

V usage is TRBV12-3 or TRBV12-4 and J usage is TRBJ1-4, with D possibly being TRBD1 (6 bases). V was trimmed by 5 bases and J by 3 bases, leaving 10 bases between them. This CDR3 spans 14 amino acids. The DNA of the CDR3 is TGTGCCAGCAGTCCGGACAGAGCTAATGAAAAACTGTTTTTT. As protein: CASSPDRANEKLFF.

This clonotype has ten or more counts. The chain recombines TRBV7-2 with TRBJ2-7; 7 bases map to TRBD2. This CDR3 region has 16 residues. V gave up 5 bases and J gave up 0 bases; unmatched junction bases: 10. Germline CDR1 SGHTA, CDR2 FQGNSA. Here the CDR3 reads CASSTASGLSSYEQYF. CDR3 DNA: TGTGCCAGCAGCACCGCTAGCGGCCTAAGCTCCTACGAGCAGTACTTC.

This clonotype was seen repeatedly, ten times or more. This CDR3 is CASSMPLPGGELFF. Here the CDR3 DNA reads TGTGCCAGTAGTATGCCACTACCCGGTGGAGAACTGTTTTTT. The gene calls are TRBV19 and TRBJ1-4; D uncertain. Between the trimmed V and J ends, which lost 3 bases and 12 bases, there was a span of 17 bases. Germline V gene sequence: CDR1 LNHDA, CDR2 SQIVND (reference sequence). There are 14 residues in the CDR3.

There are a few counts of this clonotype. The rearrangement uses TRBV9 and TRBJ2-2; D possibly corresponds to TRBD1 (5 bases). V lost 3 bases to trimming and J lost 4 bases, with 16 bases between them. This CDR3 is built from 16 residues. The germline V gene encodes CDR1 SGDLS and CDR2 YYNGEE. CDR3 bases: TGTGCCAGCAGCGCGACAGAGACCTTCCTCACCGGGGAGCTGTTTTTT. Translated: CASSATETFLTGELFF.

V and J are TRBV20-1 and TRBJ2-1, with 7 bases identical to TRBD2. The CDR3 extends over 15 amino acids. The germline V gene encodes CDR1 DFQATT and CDR2 SNEGSKA (reference sequence). Unmatched junction bases numbered 9, after V lost 0 bases and J lost 7 bases. DNA of the CDR3: TGCAGTGCTAGAGACGGGACTAAGGGCGATAATGAGCAGTTCTTC. It specifies CSARDGTKGDNEQFF.

This clonotype has more than one count but fewer than ten. This sequence joins TRBV6-1 and TRBJ2-3; 9 nucleotides match TRBD2. From germline, CDR1 is MNHNS and CDR2 SASEGT. J gave up 6 bases and V 3 bases, and 10 bases lay outside the gene matches. CDR3 size: 16 residues. The DNA of the CDR3 is TGTGCCAGCAGTGAGTCGGCAGCGGGGGGTAGGGATACGCAGTATTTT. It translates to CASSESAAGGRDTQYF.

The chain has TRBV7-6 and TRBJ2-1; 7 bases line up with TRBD2. The CDR3 extends over 15 amino acids. Germline values: CDR1 SGHVS, CDR2 FNYEAQ. The ends lost 0 bases at V and 10 bases at J; junction bases unmatched: 9. CDR3 sequence (DNA): TGTGCCAGCAGCTTAGCAACTAGCGCGGTAGGAGAGCAGTTCTTC. It is translated as CASSLATSAVGEQFF.

There are a few counts of this clonotype. V and J are TRBV6-2 or TRBV6-3 and TRBJ1-2, with TRBD1 matching over 7 bases. CDR1 is MNHEY, CDR2 SVGEGT, per germline. The CDR3 has 15 residues. V shed 5 bases and J 1 base; nucleotides not matched to a gene: 7. The CDR3 coding sequence is TGTGCCAGCAGTAAAGGGACAGAACTTAACTATGGCTACACCTTC. Translated, it gives CASSKGTELNYGYTF.

This clonotype was seen many times. V is TRBV2 and J is TRBJ2-1, with 7 bases matching TRBD1. Germline V gene sequence: CDR1 SNHLY, CDR2 FYNNEI. The CDR3 extends over 12 amino acids. V lost 5 bases and J lost 8; bases outside the gene matches: 3. The CDR3 loop is CASSTGVDEQFF. CDR3 sequence (DNA): TGTGCCAGCAGTACAGGGGTAGATGAGCAGTTCTTC. Full variable domain (rest looked up from reference TRBV2 and TRBJ2-1): EPEVTQTPSHQVTQMGQEVILRCVPISNHLYFYWYRQILGQKVEFLVSFYNNEISEKSEIFDDQFSVERPDGSNFTLKIRSTKLEDSAMYFCASSTGVDEQFFGPGTRLTVL.

The chain uses TRBV11-2 and TRBJ2-2, with D maybe TRBD1 (5 bases). CDR3 length: 15 amino acids. V lost 3 bases and J 6 bases, leaving 14 bases between the germline ends. Germline CDR1 is SGHAT and CDR2 is FQNNGV. CDR3 DNA: TGTGCCAGCAGCTTGAGACCGACAGCCCCCGGGGAGCTGTTTTTT. It is translated as CASSLRPTAPGELFF.